One and the same sample provided the 18 T cell receptor beta chains below, sequenced in a study of blood T cell repertoires in COVID-19. Assay: immunoSEQ multiplex PCR; the TCRdb copy retains only in-frame clones and omits some. The sample yields a few hundred thousand clones, roughly 84% seen once. Sequenced: PBMCs or T cells enriched from blood (not recorded which). These receptor sequences come from a woman in her 40s who had recovered from COVID-19.

The CDR3 bases are TGTGCCATCAGTGAGTCCGACCCGGAATTCGGGGGCTACACCTTC. It yields the protein CAISESDPEFGGYTF. The chain is built from TRBV10-3 and TRBJ1-2; D is undetermined. Per germline, CDR1 ENHRY and CDR2 SYGVKD. The CDR3 sequence is 15 residues long. V was cut by 0 bases and J by 8 bases, with 16 bases left in between.

The gene calls are TRBV5-6 and TRBJ1-4; D gene unclear. Trimming stripped 1 base from V and 6 bases from J, with 16 bases between. The CDR3 has 16 residues. CDR1 SGHDT and CDR2 YYEEEE come from the germline V gene. The CDR3 spells CASSLHDTQTYEKLFF. The DNA of the CDR3 is TGTGCCAGCAGCTTGCATGATACACAGACCTATGAAAAACTGTTTTTT.

This sequence joins TRBV19 and TRBJ1-2; 11 nucleotides align to TRBD1. The V gene end was trimmed by 7 bases and the J gene end by 8 bases; junction bases not matched to a gene: 15. The CDR3 is made up of 16 amino acids. Germline CDR1 is LNHDA and CDR2 is SQIVND (reference sequence). The CDR3 DNA sequence: TGTGCCAGTAACCCCTCCTGGACAGGGGGCATCGACGGCTACACCTTC. This encodes CASNPSWTGGIDGYTF.

This CDR3 is CSVSNEVRGRKTF. The CDR3 nucleotides are TGCAGCGTCTCTAACGAAGTGAGGGGGCGTAAAACCTTC. The chain couples TRBV29-1 to TRBJ1-2, with TRBD1 matching over 7 bases. The CDR3 runs 13 residues. Germline V gene lookup returns CDR1 SQVTM and CDR2 ANQGSEA. V shed 6 bases, J shed 14 bases, and the junction held 18 bases outside the gene matches.

The genes are TRBV4-1 and TRBJ2-3; 11 bases fit TRBD2. V lost 0 bases to trimming and J lost 2 bases; unmatched junction nucleotides: 7. The CDR3 sequence is 18 residues long. CDR1 is MGHRA, CDR2 YSYEKL, per germline. CDR3 protein: CASSQDWASGRFTDTQYF. The CDR3 nucleotides read TGCGCCAGCAGCCAAGATTGGGCTAGCGGGAGGTTCACAGATACGCAGTATTTT.

The chain joins TRBV4-2 to TRBJ1-2; D unclear. Per germline, CDR1 LGHNA and CDR2 YNFKEQ. V dropped 3 bases and J dropped 6 bases, with 5 bases sitting between them. The CDR3 loop spans 11 amino acids. The CDR3 region has the DNA TGTGCCAGCAGCCAGCGGGATGGCTACACCTTC. Translated: CASSQRDGYTF.

This chain connects TRBV19 to TRBJ2-7; no clear D. CDR3 length: 13 amino acids. The ends were cut back, 11 bases at V and 3 bases at J, with 17 bases in the middle. Germline CDR1 reads LNHDA; CDR2 reads SQIVND (reference sequence). The CDR3 region has the DNA TGTGCCGCAGCCCCGACTGGGTTCTACGAGCAGTACGTC. The encoded protein is CAAAPTGFYEQYV.

This chain links TRBV28 with TRBJ1-1, with unresolved D. The CDR3 has 12 amino acids. Trimming removed 1 base at V and 11 bases at J, with 11 bases between. CDR1 is MDHEN and CDR2 is SYDVKM in the germline V gene. CDR3 DNA: TGTGCCAGCAGTTTATTGCAAGGCAGGGCTTTCTTT. Amino acids: CASSLLQGRAFF. Looking up the rest from reference TRBV28 and TRBJ1-1 gives the full variable domain: DVKVTQSSRYLVKRTGEKVFLECVQDMDHENMFWYRQDPGLGLRLIYFSYDVKMKEKGDIPEGYSVSREKKERFSLILESASTNQTSMYLCASSLLQGRAFFGQGTRLTVV.

The chain recombines TRBV9 with TRBJ1-3, with 9 bases lining up with TRBD1. Germline V gives CDR1 SGDLS, CDR2 YYNGEE. J lost 4 bases, V lost 4 bases, and 6 bases had no gene match. The CDR3 has 15 amino acids. CDR3 in amino acids: CASSPSGQGGNTIYF. Here the CDR3 DNA reads TGTGCCAGCAGCCCTTCAGGACAGGGGGGAAACACCATATATTTT.

The table lists this clone with a count of one. V gene TRBV5-4 combines with J gene TRBJ1-2; D not certain. The V and J ends lost 3 bases and 0 bases respectively, with 12 bases between them. The CDR3 contains 15 residues. The germline gives CDR1 SGHNT, CDR2 YYREEE (reference sequence). This chain's CDR3 is CASSSSPGANYGYTF. The CDR3 DNA reads TGTGCCAGCAGCTCCTCCCCGGGTGCTAACTATGGCTACACCTTC.

Only one count was recorded for this clone. This chain uses TRBV2 with TRBJ2-3, with D perhaps TRBD2 (6 bases). Trimming pared 5 bases from V and 2 bases from J, leaving 11 bases between. The CDR3 is made up of 14 amino acids. Germline V gene sequence: CDR1 SNHLY, CDR2 FYNNEI. The CDR3 reads CASSPRTNTDTQYF. CDR3 DNA sequence: TGTGCCAGCAGTCCCCGGACTAACACAGATACGCAGTATTTT.

The chain recombines TRBV5-1 with TRBJ2-1, with TRBD2 matching 8 bases. Germline CDR1 is SGHRS and CDR2 is YFSETQ. J gave up 9 bases and V 4 bases, and 9 bases lay outside the gene matches. The CDR3 has 14 amino acids. CDR3 sequence: CASSHEAGEVEQFF. CDR3 DNA sequence: TGCGCCAGCAGCCATGAAGCGGGAGAAGTTGAGCAGTTCTTC. Filled out from reference TRBV5-1 and TRBJ2-1, the complete variable domain reads KAGVTQTPRYLIKTRGQQVTLSCSPISGHRSVSWYQQTPGQGLQFLFEYFSETQRNKGNFPGRFSGRQFSNSRSEMNVSTLELGDSALYLCASSHEAGEVEQFFGPGTRLTVL.

The J gene is TRBJ2-7, the V gene TRBV5-4; TRBD1 aligns across 9 bases. The J segment lost 9 bases and the V segment lost 2 bases, leaving 12 bases of the junction unmatched. The CDR3 is made up of 15 amino acids. Germline V gene data show CDR1 as SGHNT and CDR2 as YYREEE (reference sequence). CDR3 in amino acids: CASSFSGTGLELQYV. Here the CDR3 DNA reads TGTGCCAGCAGCTTTTCCGGGACAGGGTTAGAGTTGCAGTACGTC.

The V and J genes are TRBV6-6 and TRBJ1-6; TRBD1 is a possible D gene (5 bases). V lost 2 bases to trimming and J lost 9 bases, with 14 bases between them. CDR1 is MNHNY and CDR2 is SVGAGI in the germline V gene (reference sequence). This CDR3 region has 15 residues. CDR3 DNA: TGTGCCAGCAGTTACCTGAAGGGGCTGGGTTCACCCCTCCACTTT. Translated, it gives CASSYLKGLGSPLHF.

The rearrangement joins TRBV20-1 to TRBJ1-5; TRBD1 aligns across 8 bases. The V gene's germline CDR1 is DFQATT and CDR2 SNEGSKA (reference sequence). V lost 3 bases to trimming and J lost 2 bases; unmatched junction nucleotides: 9. This CDR3 is 16 amino acids long. The CDR3 sequence: CSASRSGGEGNQPQHF. DNA for the CDR3: TGCAGTGCTAGTAGGTCAGGGGGCGAGGGCAATCAGCCCCAGCATTTT.

The chain combines TRBV10-2 with TRBJ1-5; 7 bases are shared with TRBD1. Germline CDR1 and CDR2: WSHSY and SAAADI. CDR3 length equals 15 residues. The V and J ends lost 2 bases and 6 bases, in that order; junction bases with no gene match: 7. The DNA of the CDR3 is TGCGCCAGCAGTGAGGCCGACAGGGTGGTTCAGCCCCAGCATTTT. Translated, it gives CASSEADRVVQPQHF.

The chain links TRBV20-1 to TRBJ2-5, with D perhaps TRBD2 (5 bases). The CDR3 contains 10 residues. Germline loops: CDR1 DFQATT, CDR2 SNEGSKA (reference sequence). CDR3 in amino acids: CRAGQETQYF. DNA for the CDR3: TGCAGGGCGGGTCAAGAGACCCAGTACTTC.

This rearrangement joins TRBV7-9 to TRBJ1-5, with TRBD1 as a possible D gene (5 bases). Trimming took 4 bases from V and 5 from J, leaving 24 bases between them. The length of the CDR3 is 18 residues. The germline V gene encodes CDR1 SEHNR and CDR2 FQNEAQ (reference sequence). The CDR3 DNA reads TGTGCCAGCAGCTGCCCTCTCTGCAGGGAGGAGAGGGATCAGCCCCAGCATTTT. Its translation is CASSCPLCREERDQPQHF.